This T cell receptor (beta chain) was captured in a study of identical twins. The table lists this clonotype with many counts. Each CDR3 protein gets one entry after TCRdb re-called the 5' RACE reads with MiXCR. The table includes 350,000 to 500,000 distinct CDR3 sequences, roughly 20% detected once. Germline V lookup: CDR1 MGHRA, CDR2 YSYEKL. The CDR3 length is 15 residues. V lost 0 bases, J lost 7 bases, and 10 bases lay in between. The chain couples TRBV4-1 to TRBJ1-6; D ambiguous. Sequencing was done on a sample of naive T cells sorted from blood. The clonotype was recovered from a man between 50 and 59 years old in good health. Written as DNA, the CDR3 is TGCGCCAGCAGCCAAGAGCGAGGCCGGAATTCACCCCTCCACTTT. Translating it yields CASSQERGRNSPLHF.